A selection of T cell receptor beta chains follows, all from one sample in a study of blood T cell repertoires in COVID-19. Method: immunoSEQ multiplex PCR; TCRdb's copy keeps in-frame clones and lacks some. The repertoire holds over 130,000 clones, with about 80% as singletons. The sample comprised PBMCs or T cells enriched from blood (not recorded which). These receptors came from a man over 45 in a cohort exposed to, infected with or recovered from COVID-19 (not recorded which). CDR3s include the opening cysteine and the closing phenylalanine or tryptophan. The D gene is left open where the match is weak. The size entry is marked missing in some rows and otherwise reads once, few, many or a size class.

>NA|TRBD1|TRBJ2-5|TRBV3-1/TRBV3-2
TGTGCCAGCAGCCCCGCCGGGACAGGAGGACCCAAGACCCAGTACTTC
CASSPAGTGGPKTQYF
>NA|NA|TRBJ1-1|TRBV25-1
TGTGCCAGCAGTGTGTGGGGGGAGAACACTGAAGCTTTCTTT
CASSVWGENTEAFF
>NA|NA|TRBJ1-1|TRBV30
TGTGCCTGGAGCAGGAACACTGAAGCTTTCTTT
CAWSRNTEAFF
>once|TRBD1|TRBJ1-2|TRBV7-9
TGTGCCAGCAGCCACCCGACAGGGAACTATGGCTACACCTTC
CASSHPTGNYGYTF
>NA|NA|TRBJ1-1|TRBV14
TGTGCCAGCAGCCAAGCCCACGGCACTGAAGCTTTCTTT
CASSQAHGTEAFF
>NA|TRBD1|TRBJ1-6|TRBV27
TGTGCCAGCAGTTACAGGGGTGAGTCACCCCTCCACTTT
CASSYRGESPLHF
>NA|TRBD1|TRBJ2-3|TRBV6-5
TGTGCCAGCAGTTACGGACAGGGACAAGATACGCAGTATTTT
CASSYGQGQDTQYF
>NA|NA|TRBJ1-5|TRBV15
TGTGCCACCAGCAGGACAGGAGATCAGCCCCAGCATTTT
CATSRTGDQPQHF
>NA|NA|TRBJ2-5|TRBV9
TGTGCCAGCGGGGGAGGCCTGAAAGAGACCCAGTACTTC
CASGGGLKETQYF
>few|TRBD2|TRBJ2-3|TRBV19
TGTGCCAGTAGCGACGGGAGGGCTGGTACGCAGTATTTT
CASSDGRAGTQYF
>NA|TRBD2|TRBJ2-7|TRBV4-3
TGCGCCAGCAGCCGCGGGACTAGCGGGGGCTACGAGCAGTACTTC
CASSRGTSGGYEQYF
>few|NA|TRBJ1-1|TRBV12-3/TRBV12-4
TGTGCCAGCAGTTTACGGAGAAACACTGAAGCTTTCTTT
CASSLRRNTEAFF
>NA|NA|TRBJ1-2|TRBV29-1
TGCAGCGTTGAGGCAGGATACTATGGCTACACCTTC
CSVEAGYYGYTF
>NA|NA|TRBJ1-3|TRBV5-1
TGCGCCAGCAGCCCAGCGGGGCTCTCTGGAAACACCATATATTTT
CASSPAGLSGNTIYF
>NA|NA|TRBJ1-2|TRBV19
TGTGCCAGTAGTGCACAGGGCTATGGCTACACCTTC
CASSAQGYGYTF
>NA|NA|TRBJ2-2|TRBV5-1
TGCGCCAGCAGCTCGCAGGGACTGCCCACCGGGGAGCTGTTTTTT
CASSSQGLPTGELFF
>NA|TRBD1|TRBJ1-4|TRBV6-5
TGTGCCAGCAGCTCAGGGGGTACGGGTGAAAAACTGTTTTTT
CASSSGGTGEKLFF
>NA|TRBD2|TRBJ2-3|TRBV6-5
TGTGCCAGCACCCGGGGGGGGAGCACAGATACGCAGTATTTT
CASTRGGSTDTQYF
>NA|TRBD1|TRBJ1-3|TRBV7-2
TGTGCCAGCAGCTTAGGGACAGGGCTTGGAAACACCATATATTTT
CASSLGTGLGNTIYF
>few|TRBD2|TRBJ2-7|TRBV6-2/TRBV6-3
TGTGCCAGCAGTTTACTAGCGGGAGGCGAAGAGCAGTACTTC
CASSLLAGGEEQYF
>NA|NA|TRBJ1-2|TRBV5-4
TGTGCCAGCTTTACACGTGGGGGGGCGGTGAGCTATGGCTACACCTTC
CASFTRGGAVSYGYTF
>few|TRBD1|TRBJ2-5|TRBV28
TGTGCCAGCAGTCGGCCCCCGGGACAGGGAAGTGAGACCCAGTACTTC
CASSRPPGQGSETQYF
>once|TRBD2|TRBJ2-7|TRBV7-8
TGTGCCAGCAGCTTAGTGACTAGCGGTTTCTACGAGCAGTACTTC
CASSLVTSGFYEQYF
>NA|TRBD2|TRBJ2-7|TRBV18
TGTGCCAGCTCAACGCTAGCGGGAGTCTACGAGCAGTACTTC
CASSTLAGVYEQYF
>NA|TRBD1|TRBJ1-2|TRBV11-2
TGTGCCAGCAGCTTCCAGGGGGCCGTCGATGGCTACACCTTC
CASSFQGAVDGYTF
>NA|NA|TRBJ2-5|TRBV7-8
TGTGCCAGCAGCTTCCGGTGGGACTTACAAGAGACCCAGTACTTC
CASSFRWDLQETQYF
>NA|NA|TRBJ1-6|TRBV4-1
TGCGCCAGCAGCCAAGATATGTCCTATAATTCACCCCTCCACTTT
CASSQDMSYNSPLHF